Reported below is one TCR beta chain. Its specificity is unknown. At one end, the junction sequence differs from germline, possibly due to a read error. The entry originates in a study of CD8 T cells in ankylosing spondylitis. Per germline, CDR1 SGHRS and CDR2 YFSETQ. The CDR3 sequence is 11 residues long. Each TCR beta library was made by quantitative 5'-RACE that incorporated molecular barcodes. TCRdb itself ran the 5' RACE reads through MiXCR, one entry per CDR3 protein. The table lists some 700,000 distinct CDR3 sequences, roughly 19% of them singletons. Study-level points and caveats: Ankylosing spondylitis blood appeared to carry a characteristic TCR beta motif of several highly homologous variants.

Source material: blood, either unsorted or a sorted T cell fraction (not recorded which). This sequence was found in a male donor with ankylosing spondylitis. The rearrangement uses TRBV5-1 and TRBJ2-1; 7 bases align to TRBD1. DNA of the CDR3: TGCGCCAGCAGCCGACAGGGTGTTGAGCAGTTC. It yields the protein CASSRQGVEQF.